This T cell receptor (beta chain) was sequenced for a study of T-cell reconstitution after alpha-beta-depleted transplantation in children. Library preparation (for TCRbeta) was performed with unique molecular identifiers. TCRdb called the PCR reads again in MiXCR, with one record for every CDR3 protein. Among 440,000 or so distinct CDR3 sequences listed, over 40% were seen once. There are many counts of this clonotype. CDR3 length equals 18 residues. Germline V gene data show CDR1 as MGHRA and CDR2 as YSYEKL. V trimming: 0 bases; J trimming: 2 bases; junction bases outside the gene matches: 10. The chain combines TRBV4-1 with TRBJ2-1, with 7 bases aligning to TRBD2. This receptor was taken from a girl aged 2 to 9 with aplastic anemia, due to receive a stem cell transplant. Sample: PBMCs, taken before TCRalphabeta/CD19-depleted stem cell transplant. CDR3: CASSQDGRLADPYNEQFF. DNA for the CDR3: TGCGCCAGCAGCCAAGATGGGCGGCTAGCGGATCCCTACAATGAGCAGTTCTTC.